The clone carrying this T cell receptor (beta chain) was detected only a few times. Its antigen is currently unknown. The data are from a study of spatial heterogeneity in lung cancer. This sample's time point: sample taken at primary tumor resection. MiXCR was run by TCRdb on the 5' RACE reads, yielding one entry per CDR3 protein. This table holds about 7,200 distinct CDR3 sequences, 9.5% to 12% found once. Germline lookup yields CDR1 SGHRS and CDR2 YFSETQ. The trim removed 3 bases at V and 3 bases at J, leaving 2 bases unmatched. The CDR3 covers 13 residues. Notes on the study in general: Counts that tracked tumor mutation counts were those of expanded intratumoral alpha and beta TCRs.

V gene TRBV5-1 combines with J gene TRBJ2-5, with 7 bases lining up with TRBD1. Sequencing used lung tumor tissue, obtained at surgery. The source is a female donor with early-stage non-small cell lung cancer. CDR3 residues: CASSSTGEETQYF. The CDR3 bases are TGCGCCAGCAGCTCCACAGGGGAAGAGACCCAGTACTTC.